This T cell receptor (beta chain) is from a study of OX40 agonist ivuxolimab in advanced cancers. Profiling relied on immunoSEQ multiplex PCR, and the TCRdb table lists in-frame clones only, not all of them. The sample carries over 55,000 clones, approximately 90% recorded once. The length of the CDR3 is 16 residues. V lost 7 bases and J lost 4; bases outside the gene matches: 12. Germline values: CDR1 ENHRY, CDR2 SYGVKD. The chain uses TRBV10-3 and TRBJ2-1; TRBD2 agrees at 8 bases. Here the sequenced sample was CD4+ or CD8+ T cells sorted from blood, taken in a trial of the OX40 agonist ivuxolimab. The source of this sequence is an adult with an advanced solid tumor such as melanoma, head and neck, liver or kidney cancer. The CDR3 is CAITQRGTSGYNEQFF. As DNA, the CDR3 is TGTGCCATCACTCAGAGGGGGACTAGTGGGTACAATGAGCAGTTCTTC.